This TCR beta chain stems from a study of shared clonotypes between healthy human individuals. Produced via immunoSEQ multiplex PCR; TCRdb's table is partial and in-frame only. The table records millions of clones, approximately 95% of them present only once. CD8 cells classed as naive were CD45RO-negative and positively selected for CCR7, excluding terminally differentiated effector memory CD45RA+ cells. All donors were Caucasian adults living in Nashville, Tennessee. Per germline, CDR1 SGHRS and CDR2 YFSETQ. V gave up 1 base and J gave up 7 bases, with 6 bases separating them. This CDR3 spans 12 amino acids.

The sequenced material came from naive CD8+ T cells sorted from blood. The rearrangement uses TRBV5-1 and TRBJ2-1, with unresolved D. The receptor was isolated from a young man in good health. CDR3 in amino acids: CASSLTWNEQFF. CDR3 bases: TGCGCCAGCAGCTTGACGTGGAATGAGCAGTTCTTC.